This T cell receptor beta chain was captured by sequencing in a study of T cell responses to AZD1222 COVID-19 vaccine. Study summary: Analysis merged second doses at about 4 or about 12 weeks. Whole-study findings and limits: The span of vaccine-associated CD4 TCRs extended across spike, with dominance at 160-218 and 743-854. Just a handful of AZD1222 recipients were seropositive at baseline. Clonal diversity may have been underestimated in mostly white British donors.

Repertoires were generated with immunoSEQ multiplex PCR, while TCRdb's copy carries only in-frame clones and drops some. The profile shows tens of thousands of clones, approximately 90% of them singletons. CDR3 length: 15 amino acids. The germline V gene encodes CDR1 KGHSH and CDR2 LQKENI. Trimming took 3 bases from V and 9 from J; bases not matched to a gene: 7. As to this clone: The antigen is unknown.

The rearrangement uses TRBV18 and TRBJ1-6, with 8 bases that match TRBD1. This clonotype originated in an adult in good health. The specimen comprised peripheral blood, sampled on day 0 of AZD1222 vaccination. CDR3 region: CASSPLDRGGSPLHF. The CDR3 DNA sequence: TGTGCCAGCTCACCCCTCGACAGGGGAGGTTCACCCCTCCACTTT. The full variable domain, in which reference TRBV18 and TRBJ1-6 provide the parts outside the CDR3, is NAGVMQNPRHLVRRRGQEARLRCSPMKGHSHVYWYRQLPEEGLKFMVYLQKENIIDESGMPKERFSAEFPKEGPSILRIQQVVRGDSAAYFCASSPLDRGGSPLHFGNGTRLTVT.